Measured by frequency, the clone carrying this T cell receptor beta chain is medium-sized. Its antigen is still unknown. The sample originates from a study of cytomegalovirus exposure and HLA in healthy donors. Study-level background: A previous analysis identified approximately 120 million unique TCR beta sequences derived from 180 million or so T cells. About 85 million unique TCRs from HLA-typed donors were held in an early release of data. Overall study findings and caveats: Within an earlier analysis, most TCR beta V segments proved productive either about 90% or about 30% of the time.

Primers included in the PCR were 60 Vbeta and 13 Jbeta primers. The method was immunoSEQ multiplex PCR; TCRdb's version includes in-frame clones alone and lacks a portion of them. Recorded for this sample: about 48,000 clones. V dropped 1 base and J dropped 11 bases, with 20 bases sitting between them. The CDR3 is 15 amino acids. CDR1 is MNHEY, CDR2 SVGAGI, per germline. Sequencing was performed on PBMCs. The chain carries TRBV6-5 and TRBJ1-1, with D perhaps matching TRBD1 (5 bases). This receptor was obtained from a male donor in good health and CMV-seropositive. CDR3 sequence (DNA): TGTGCCAGCAGTTACTTCGCAGGGACGGGGGTGGAGGCTTTCTTT. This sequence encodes CASSYFAGTGVEAFF.